This T cell receptor beta chain was retrieved from a study of PD-1 blockade in classical Hodgkin lymphoma. Sequenced by immunoSEQ multiplex PCR; TCRdb stores in-frame clones only, minus some. The table has about 43,000 clones, 65% to 85% seen once. Every patient experienced relapse after autologous stem cell transplantation, and brentuximab vedotin exposure varied. Classifying best responses yielded complete response, partial response or progressive disease. This clone was seen once. The antigen remains undetermined. Trimming cost V 5 bases and J 6 bases; bases outside gene matches: 8. Germline V gives CDR1 MNHEY, CDR2 SMNVEV (reference sequence). CDR3 length equals 15 residues. Study-level results: Compared with healthy donors, newly diagnosed patients reportedly showed lower baseline TCR diversity. CD8+ TCR diversity did not rise significantly by C4D1, unlike CD4+. Complete responders' diversity at baseline resembled that of newly diagnosed patients.

The clonotype originates from a human donor with classical Hodgkin lymphoma. The source material was peripheral blood mononuclear cells (PBMCs), sampled before the second cycle of nivolumab. The V and J genes are TRBV27 and TRBJ2-7, with TRBD2 matching 12 bases. CDR3 bases: TGTGCCAGCAGTCTTACCGGGACTAGCGGGCTCGAGCAGTACTTC. It yields the protein CASSLTGTSGLEQYF.